This TCR beta chain was observed in a study of blood T cell repertoires in COVID-19. Looking at the study overall: Researchers got acute and convalescent COVID-19 samples from the United States, Italy and Spain. PBMCs, B-cell-depleted T cells, or T cells provided the cDNA or gDNA that made up the material.

Trimming removed 0 bases from V and 2 bases from J, with 16 bases in between. The CDR3 sequence is 18 residues long. Germline V lookup: CDR1 MGHRA, CDR2 YSYEKL. Clones were read by immunoSEQ multiplex PCR, and TCRdb kept only the in-frame ones, dropping some. The repertoire has 150,000 to 200,000 clones, about 93% of them found once; the top ten carry about 5%. Sequencing was done on a sample of peripheral blood. This TCR came from a woman in her 50s with acute or convalescent COVID-19. V gene TRBV4-1 combines with J gene TRBJ1-4; D is unclear. CDR3 sequence: CASSQDRGSIVTNEKLFF. The CDR3 DNA follows: TGCGCCAGCAGCCAAGACCGGGGTTCAATTGTGACTAATGAAAAACTGTTTTTT.